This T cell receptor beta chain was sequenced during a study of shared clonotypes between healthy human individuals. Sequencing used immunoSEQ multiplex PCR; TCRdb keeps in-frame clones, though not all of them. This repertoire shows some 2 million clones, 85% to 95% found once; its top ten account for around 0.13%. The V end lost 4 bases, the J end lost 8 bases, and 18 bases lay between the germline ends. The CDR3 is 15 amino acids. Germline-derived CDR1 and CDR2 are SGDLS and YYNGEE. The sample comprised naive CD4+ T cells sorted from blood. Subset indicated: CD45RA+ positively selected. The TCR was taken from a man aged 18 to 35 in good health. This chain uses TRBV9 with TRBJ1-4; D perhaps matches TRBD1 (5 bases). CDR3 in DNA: TGTGCCAGCAGCCCTGACAGTTCACCATACGAAAAACTGTTTTTT. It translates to CASSPDSSPYEKLFF.